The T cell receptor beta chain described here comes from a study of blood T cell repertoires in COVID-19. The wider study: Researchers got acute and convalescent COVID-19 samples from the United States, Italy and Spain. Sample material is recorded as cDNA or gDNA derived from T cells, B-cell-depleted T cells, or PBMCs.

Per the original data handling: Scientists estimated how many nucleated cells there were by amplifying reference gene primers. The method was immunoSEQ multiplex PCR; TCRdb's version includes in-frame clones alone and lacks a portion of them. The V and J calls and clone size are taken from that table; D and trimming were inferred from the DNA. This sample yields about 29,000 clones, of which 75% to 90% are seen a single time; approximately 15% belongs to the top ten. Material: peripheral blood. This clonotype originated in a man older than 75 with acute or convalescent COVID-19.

DNA for the CDR3: TGTGCCAGCAGCGGAACAGGGGGCCCGCTTGAGCAGTTCTTC. It translates to CASSGTGGPLEQFF. J is TRBJ2-1 and V is TRBV9; TRBD1 agrees at 9 bases. The CDR3 is made up of 14 amino acids. The V gene end was trimmed by 3 bases and the J gene end by 9 bases; junction bases not matched to a gene: 7. The germline CDR1 and CDR2 sequences are SGDLS and YYNGEE.